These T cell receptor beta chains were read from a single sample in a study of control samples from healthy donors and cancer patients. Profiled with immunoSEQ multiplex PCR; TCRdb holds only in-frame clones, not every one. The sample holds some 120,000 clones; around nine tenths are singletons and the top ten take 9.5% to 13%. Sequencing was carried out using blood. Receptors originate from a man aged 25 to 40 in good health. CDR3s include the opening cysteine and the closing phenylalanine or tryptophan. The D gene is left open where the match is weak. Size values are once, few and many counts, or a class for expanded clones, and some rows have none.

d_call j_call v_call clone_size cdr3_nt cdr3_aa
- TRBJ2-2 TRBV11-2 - TGTGCCAGCAGCTTAGGGTCCAACACCGGGGAGCTGTTTTTT CASSLGSNTGELFF
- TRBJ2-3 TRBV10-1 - TGCGCCAGCAGCCCGACGGGAGATACGCAGTATTTT CASSPTGDTQYF
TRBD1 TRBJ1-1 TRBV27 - TGTGCCAGCAGTCGAAGGGGGCTGGGCACTGAAGCTTTCTTT CASSRRGLGTEAFF
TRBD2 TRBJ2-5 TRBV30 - TGTGCCTGGAGCCGCGGGACTAGCGGGCTCCGAGAGACCCAGTACTTC CAWSRGTSGLRETQYF
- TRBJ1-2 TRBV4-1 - TGCGCCAGCAGCCAAGGTGATTATGGCTACACCTTC CASSQGDYGYTF
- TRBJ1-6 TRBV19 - TGTGCCAGTAGTCAACAAATAGGGGCGAGTCATTCACCCCTCCACTTT CASSQQIGASHSPLHF
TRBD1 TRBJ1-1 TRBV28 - TGTGCCAGCAGTTTCGAGGGGGCCACTGAAGCTTTCTTT CASSFEGATEAFF
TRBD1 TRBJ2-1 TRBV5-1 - TGCGCCAGCAGCTTGAACCCAGGGGGCTCCTACAATGAGCAGTTCTTC CASSLNPGGSYNEQFF
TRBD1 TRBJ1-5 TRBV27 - TGTGCCAGCAGTCCCGGGACAGGGCGCCAGCCCCAGCATTTT CASSPGTGRQPQHF
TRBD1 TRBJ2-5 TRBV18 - TGTGCCAGCTCTCGGGACAGGAGGGAGACCCAGTACTTC CASSRDRRETQYF
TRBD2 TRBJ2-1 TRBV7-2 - TGTGCCAGCAGCTTGACTAGCGCGCTATTATCTTACAATGAGCAGTTCTTC CASSLTSALLSYNEQFF
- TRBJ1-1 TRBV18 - TGTGCCAGCTCGCCTCAGGCGGGCAAGAACACTGAAGCTTTCTTT CASSPQAGKNTEAFF
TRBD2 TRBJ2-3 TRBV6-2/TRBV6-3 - TGTGCCAGCAGTGTGGGACTAGCGGGAAAGACAGATACGCAGTATTTT CASSVGLAGKTDTQYF
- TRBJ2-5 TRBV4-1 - TGCGCCAGCAGCTCCAAAGATTTAGGTCAAGAGACCCAGTACTTC CASSSKDLGQETQYF
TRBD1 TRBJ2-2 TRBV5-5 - TGTGCCAGCAGCTTCCGGGACAGGGGTAATTCGGGCACCGGGGAGCTGTTTTTT CASSFRDRGNSGTGELFF
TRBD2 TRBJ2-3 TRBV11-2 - TGTGCCAGCAGCTTAGGGGGAGGGACAGATACGCAGTATTTT CASSLGGGTDTQYF
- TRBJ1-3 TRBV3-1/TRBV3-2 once TGTGCCAGCAGCCGGGGTCACACCATATATTTT CASSRGHTIYF